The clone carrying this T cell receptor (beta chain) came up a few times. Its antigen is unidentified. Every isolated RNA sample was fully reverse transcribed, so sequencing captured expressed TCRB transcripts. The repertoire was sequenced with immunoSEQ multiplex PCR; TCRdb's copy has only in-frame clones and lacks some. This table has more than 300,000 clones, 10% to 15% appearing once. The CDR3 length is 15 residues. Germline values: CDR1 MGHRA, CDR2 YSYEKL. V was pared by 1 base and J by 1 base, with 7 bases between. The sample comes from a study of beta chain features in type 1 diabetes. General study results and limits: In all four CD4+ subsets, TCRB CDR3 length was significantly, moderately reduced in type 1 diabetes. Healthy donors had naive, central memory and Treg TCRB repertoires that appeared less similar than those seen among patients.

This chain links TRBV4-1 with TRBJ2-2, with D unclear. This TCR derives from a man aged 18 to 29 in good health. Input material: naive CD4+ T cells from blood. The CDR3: CASSQGRLNTGELFF. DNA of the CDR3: TGCGCCAGCAGCCAAGGCAGGCTGAACACCGGGGAGCTGTTTTTT.